A single sample gave rise to the 5 T cell receptor beta chains below, sequenced in a study of OX40 agonist ivuxolimab in advanced cancers. Sequencing was performed with immunoSEQ multiplex PCR; in TCRdb, only in-frame clones are kept and a portion is missing. The sample holds 60,000 to 75,000 clones, roughly four fifths seen once. Material: CD4+ or CD8+ T cells sorted from blood, obtained in a trial of the OX40 agonist ivuxolimab. These receptors originate from an adult with an advanced solid tumor such as melanoma, head and neck, liver or kidney cancer.

The V gene is TRBV5-5, the J gene TRBJ2-2, with 7 bases identical to TRBD1. The CDR3 contains 15 residues. The V segment lost 4 bases and the J segment 3 bases; nucleotides outside the gene matches: 6. Germline V gives CDR1 SGHKS, CDR2 YYEKEE (reference sequence). In DNA, the CDR3 is TGTGCCAGCAGCCTGGACAGGTCGCACACCGGGGAGCTGTTTTTT. Residues: CASSLDRSHTGELFF. The full variable domain, with the rest looked up from reference TRBV5-5 and TRBJ2-2, is DAGVTQSPTHLIKTRGQQVTLRCSPISGHKSVSWYQQVLGQGPQFIFQYYEKEERGRGNFPDRFSARQFPNYSSELNVNALLLGDSALYLCASSLDRSHTGELFFGEGSRLTVL.

The chain carries TRBV4-1 and TRBJ1-4, with a possible D match to TRBD1 (5 bases). V gave up 4 bases and J gave up 0 bases, with 15 bases separating them. Germline CDR1 is MGHRA and CDR2 is YSYEKL. The CDR3 is made up of 17 amino acids. The CDR3 nucleotides read TGCGCCAGCAGCCCCTCAGGGAACCCCTCAACTAATGAAAAACTGTTTTTT. It yields the protein CASSPSGNPSTNEKLFF.

This clone was seen a few times. This chain joins TRBV6-1 and TRBJ1-2; D uncertain. Trimming pared 2 bases from V and 0 bases from J, leaving 10 bases between. The CDR3 has 15 residues. Per germline, CDR1 MNHNS and CDR2 SASEGT. The CDR3 region has the DNA TGTGCCAGCAGTGAACAGCCCCTAGCTAACTATGGCTACACCTTC. Amino acid sequence: CASSEQPLANYGYTF.

V and J are TRBV5-1 and TRBJ1-4, with 7 bases that match TRBD1. The CDR3 consists of 18 residues. With V trimmed by 5 bases and J by 2 bases, 15 bases remained unmatched. Germline-derived CDR1 and CDR2 are SGHRS and YFSETQ. The CDR3 bases are TGCGCCAGCAGAGTCGGGACAGAATTAGTTGTTACTAATGAAAAACTGTTTTTT. It is translated as CASRVGTELVVTNEKLFF.

J is TRBJ1-6 and V is TRBV10-3; D is ambiguous. This CDR3 has 15 amino acids. Germline V gives CDR1 ENHRY, CDR2 SYGVKD. The V gene lost 10 bases and the J gene lost 0 bases, with 13 bases spanning the gap. The CDR3 sequence: CATRRESSYNSPLHF. The DNA for the CDR3 is TGTGCCACACGGAGGGAAAGCTCCTATAATTCACCCCTCCACTTT.